This TCR beta chain is from a study of blood T cell repertoires in COVID-19. Overall study context: Sites in the United States, Italy and Spain provided acute and convalescent COVID-19 samples.

Per the original methods: Quantification of nucleated cells was approximated via reference gene primer amplification. Only in-frame clones appear in the TCRdb table, and some are missing; sequencing was by immunoSEQ multiplex PCR. V, J and clone size reflect that table, while D and trimming were determined from the DNA. The profile shows around 71,000 clones, about four fifths of them singletons. Germline CDR1 LGHNA, CDR2 YNFKEQ. This CDR3 comprises 15 residues. V lost 0 bases and J lost 8, with 13 bases in between. V and J are TRBV4-2 and TRBJ1-4; D is perhaps TRBD1 (5 bases). The TCR was taken from a man aged 70-80 years with acute or convalescent COVID-19. Material for sequencing was peripheral blood. DNA for the CDR3: TGTGCCAGCAGCCAAGAAACCGGGACTCTAGAAAAACTGTTTTTT. It yields the protein CASSQETGTLEKLFF.